Following are 13 T cell receptor beta chains from one sample sequenced in a study of T-cell reconstitution after alpha-beta-depleted transplantation in children. TCRbeta library construction was performed incorporating unique molecular identifiers. One entry per CDR3 protein, called by TCRdb with MiXCR from the PCR reads. The data contain about 110,000 distinct CDR3 sequences, about 6.4% of them seen just once; the ten biggest clones take up 20% to 25%. Specimen: PBMCs, mostly from graft donor cells, collected 360 days after TCRalphabeta/CD19-depleted stem cell transplant. These receptors were obtained from a male patient aged 2 to 10 who had a stem cell transplant for acute lymphoblastic leukemia, so the T cells may come from the graft donor.

The chain recombines TRBV7-2 with TRBJ1-2; maybe TRBD1 (6 bases). The CDR3 length is 15 residues. The germline gives CDR1 SGHTA, CDR2 FQGNSA. Trimming left V 5 bases short and J 9 bases short, with 22 bases between. The DNA for the CDR3 is TGTGCCAGCAGCAACCACAGGGCTCAAAGTAACAGCTACACCTTC. This sequence encodes CASSNHRAQSNSYTF.

This clonotype appeared a few times. The chain joins TRBV19 to TRBJ2-7; D tentatively reads TRBD1 or TRBD2 (5 bases each). The CDR3 is made up of 15 amino acids. The germline gives CDR1 LNHDA, CDR2 SQIVND (reference sequence). V was trimmed by 5 bases and J by 0 bases, leaving 14 bases between them. The CDR3: CASSDRDLDSYEQYF. The CDR3 bases are TGTGCCAGTAGTGACCGGGACCTTGACTCCTACGAGCAGTACTTC.

The sample holds many counts of this clonotype. V gene TRBV7-6 combines with J gene TRBJ2-1, with a possible D match to TRBD2 (6 bases). CDR1 and CDR2 from the germline V gene are SGHVS and FNYEAQ. The CDR3 has 14 amino acids. Deletions cut 5 bases from V and 0 bases from J, with 8 bases between. The CDR3 nucleotides read TGTGCCAGCAGCATGGGAGGCTCCTACAATGAGCAGTTCTTC. This codes for CASSMGGSYNEQFF.

This clonotype was counted at least ten times. The chain combines TRBV7-9 with TRBJ2-2; TRBD1 might be the D (6 bases). CDR3 length: 16 amino acids. Trimming removed 2 bases from V and 2 bases from J, with 12 bases in between. Germline V gene data show CDR1 as SEHNR and CDR2 as FQNEAQ (reference sequence). CDR3 nucleotides: TGTGCCAGCAGCTTACCTGACAGGTTAAACACCGGGGAGCTGTTTTTT. Amino acids: CASSLPDRLNTGELFF.

The rearrangement links TRBV4-3 to TRBJ1-2; D gene ambiguous. Germline V lookup: CDR1 LGHNA, CDR2 YSLEER. This CDR3 has 16 amino acids. V dropped 0 bases and J dropped 6 bases, with 17 bases sitting between them. CDR3 sequence reads: CASSQESIRGNHGYTF. Written as DNA, the CDR3 is TGCGCCAGCAGCCAAGAGTCTATCCGGGGAAACCATGGCTACACCTTC.

This clonotype was seen a few times. Here the CDR3 reads CASSQDPGSFNEKLFF. The CDR3 DNA reads TGCGCCAGCAGCCAAGATCCAGGGTCCTTTAATGAAAAACTGTTTTTT. The chain joins TRBV4-3 to TRBJ1-4, with D perhaps matching TRBD1 (5 bases). Germline V lookup: CDR1 LGHNA, CDR2 YSLEER. The V end was cut by 0 bases, the J end by 4 bases, with 12 bases between. There are 16 residues in the CDR3.

This clonotype has only a few counts. The chain links TRBV7-8 to TRBJ2-7; maybe TRBD1 (5 bases). The CDR3 totals 16 residues. Per germline, CDR1 SGHVS and CDR2 FQNEAQ. V was cut by 4 bases and J by 0 bases, with 16 bases left in between. The CDR3 region has the DNA TGTGCCAGCAGCTCAGTCGCCAGGGTGAGCTCCTACGAGCAGTACTTC. It codes for CASSSVARVSSYEQYF.

This clonotype was seen ten or more times. The chain has TRBV28 and TRBJ2-1; D uncertain. This CDR3 is 12 amino acids long. V lost 8 bases, J lost 6 bases, and 11 bases lay in between. The germline gives CDR1 MDHEN, CDR2 SYDVKM. The CDR3 region is CASWALPNEQFF. CDR3 DNA sequence: TGTGCCAGCTGGGCCCTACCCAATGAGCAGTTCTTC. The entire variable domain, with the rest obtained from reference TRBV28 and TRBJ2-1, is as follows: DVKVTQSSRYLVKRTGEKVFLECVQDMDHENMFWYRQDPGLGLRLIYFSYDVKMKEKGDIPEGYSVSREKKERFSLILESASTNQTSMYLCASWALPNEQFFGPGTRLTVL.

This clonotype has a count of ten or more. CDR3 region: CASSQEGAGEGNTGELFF. In DNA form, the CDR3 reads TGCGCCAGCAGCCAAGAAGGAGCGGGAGAAGGAAACACCGGGGAGCTGTTTTTT. This chain links TRBV4-3 with TRBJ2-2, with 8 bases aligning to TRBD2. The germline V gene has CDR1 LGHNA and CDR2 YSLEER. The CDR3 runs to 18 residues. V was pared by 0 bases and J by 2 bases, with 8 bases of the junction left unmatched.

Points on this clonotype: One base away lies a much larger clone, so this may be a sequencing read error. The gene calls are TRBV25-1 and TRBJ1-1, with 7 positions matching TRBD1. CDR1 and CDR2 (germline): MGHDK, SYGVNS. V shed 4 bases, J shed 5 bases, and the junction held 7 bases outside the gene matches. This CDR3 spans 14 amino acids. The CDR3: CASSGDRAKTEAFF. The DNA for the CDR3 is TGTGCCAGCAGTGGCGACAGGGCGAAAACTGAAGCTTTCTTT. The full variable domain, its missing parts supplied by reference TRBV25-1 and TRBJ1-1, is EADIYQTPRYLVIGTGKKITLECSQTMGHDKMYWYQQDPGMELHLIHYSYGVNSTEKGDLSSESTVSRIRTEHFPLTLESARPSHTSQYLCASSGDRAKTEAFFGQGTRLTVV.

This clonotype occurred a few times. This chain joins TRBV5-5 and TRBJ2-3; unclear D gene. Germline lookup yields CDR1 SGHKS and CDR2 YYEKEE (reference sequence). The CDR3 totals 13 residues. V lost 6 bases and J 1 base, leaving 9 bases between the germline ends. CDR3 DNA sequence: TGTGCCAGCACCTTCTCAGGCACAGATACGCAGTATTTT. Translation: CASTFSGTDTQYF.

Many counts were recorded for this clonotype. The chain uses TRBV20-1 and TRBJ2-5; TRBD2 might be the D (6 bases). The CDR3 totals 12 residues. Germline values: CDR1 DFQATT, CDR2 SNEGSKA (reference sequence). V was cut by 4 bases and J by 1 base, with 7 bases left in between. The CDR3 sequence is CSAKRAQETQYF. CDR3 sequence (DNA): TGCAGTGCTAAGCGGGCCCAAGAGACCCAGTACTTC.

This chain connects TRBV19 to TRBJ1-1, with D perhaps TRBD1 (5 bases). This CDR3 contains 13 residues. In germline, CDR1 is LNHDA, CDR2 SQIVND (reference sequence). V lost 8 bases and J 7 bases, leaving 17 bases between the germline ends. The CDR3 spells CASRGRGAGEAFF. CDR3 in DNA: TGTGCCAGTCGGGGCCGAGGTGCGGGTGAAGCTTTCTTT.